This entry features one TCR beta chain sequence. Antigen: not known. The data belong to a study of T cells after yellow fever vaccination. At the level of the study: The fractions with low cell numbers were processed using SMART-Seq v4 Ultra Low Input. Study-wide results and caveats: The secondary response peaked faster, at day 5 versus 15, but was weaker. Once the booster was given, most primary-vaccination clones reappeared, at around 96% for CD4 and roughly 86% for CD8.

Template switching with 5'RACE generated the TCR cDNA and added a universal primer site and UMIs. TCRdb passed the 5' RACE reads through MiXCR, listing each CDR3 protein once. The data hold 300,000 to 400,000 distinct CDR3 sequences, with roughly 6.1% observed a single time. The V end was cut by 4 bases, the J end by 0 bases, with 7 bases between. The CDR3 is made up of 15 amino acids. Germline loops: CDR1 SGHTA, CDR2 FQGNSA. The material was PBMCs, obtained 5 days after the yellow fever booster vaccination. The sequence was collected from a young man who received the YFV17D yellow fever vaccine. V is TRBV7-2 and J is TRBJ2-6; no definite D call. The CDR3, as DNA: TGTGCCAGCAGCTCCGGGCCCTCTGGGGCCAACGTCCTGACTTTC. Translated: CASSSGPSGANVLTF.